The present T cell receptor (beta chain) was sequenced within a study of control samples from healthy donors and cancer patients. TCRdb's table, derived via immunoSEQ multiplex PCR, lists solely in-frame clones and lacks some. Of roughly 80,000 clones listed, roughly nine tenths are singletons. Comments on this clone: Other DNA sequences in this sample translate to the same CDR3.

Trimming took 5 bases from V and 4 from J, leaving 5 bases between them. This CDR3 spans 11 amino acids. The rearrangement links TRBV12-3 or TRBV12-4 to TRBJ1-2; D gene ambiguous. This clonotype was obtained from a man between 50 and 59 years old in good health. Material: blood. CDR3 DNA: TGTGCCAGCAGTCCGGGCTATGGCTACACCTTC. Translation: CASSPGYGYTF.